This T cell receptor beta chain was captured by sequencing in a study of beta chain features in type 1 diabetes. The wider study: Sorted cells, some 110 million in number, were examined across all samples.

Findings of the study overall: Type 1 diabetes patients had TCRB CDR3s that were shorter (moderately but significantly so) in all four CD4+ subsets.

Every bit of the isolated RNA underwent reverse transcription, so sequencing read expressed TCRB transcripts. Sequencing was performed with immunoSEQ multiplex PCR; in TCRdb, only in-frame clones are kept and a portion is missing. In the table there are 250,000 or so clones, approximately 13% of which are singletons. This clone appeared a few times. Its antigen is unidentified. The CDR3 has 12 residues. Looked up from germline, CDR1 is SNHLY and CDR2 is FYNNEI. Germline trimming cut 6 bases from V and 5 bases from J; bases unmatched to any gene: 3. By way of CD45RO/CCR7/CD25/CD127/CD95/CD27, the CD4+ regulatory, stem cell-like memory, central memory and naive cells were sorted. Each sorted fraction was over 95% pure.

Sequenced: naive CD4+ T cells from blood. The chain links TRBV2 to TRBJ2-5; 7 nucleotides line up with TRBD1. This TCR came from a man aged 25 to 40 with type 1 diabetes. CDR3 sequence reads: CASRGQWETQYF. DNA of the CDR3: TGTGCCAGCAGGGGACAGTGGGAGACCCAGTACTTC.